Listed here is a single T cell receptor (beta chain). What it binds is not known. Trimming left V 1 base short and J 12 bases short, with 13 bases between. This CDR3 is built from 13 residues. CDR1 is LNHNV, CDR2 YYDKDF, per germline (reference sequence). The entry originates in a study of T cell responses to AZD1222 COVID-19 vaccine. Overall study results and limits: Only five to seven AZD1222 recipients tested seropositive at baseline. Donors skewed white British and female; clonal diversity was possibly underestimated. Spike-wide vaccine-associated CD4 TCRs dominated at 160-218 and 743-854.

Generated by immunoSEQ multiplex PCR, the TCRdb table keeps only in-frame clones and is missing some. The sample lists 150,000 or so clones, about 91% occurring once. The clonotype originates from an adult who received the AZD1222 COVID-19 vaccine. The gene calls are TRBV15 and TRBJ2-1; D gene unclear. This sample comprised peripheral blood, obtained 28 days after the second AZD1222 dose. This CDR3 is CATSRAVEDGQFF. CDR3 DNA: TGTGCCACCAGCAGAGCTGTTGAGGACGGGCAGTTCTTC.